These 17 T cell receptor beta chains came from one sample sequenced in a study of shared clonotypes between healthy human individuals. TCRdb's copy holds only in-frame clones and misses some; the assay was immunoSEQ multiplex PCR. The sample lists about 660,000 clones, over 65% seen once, with 1.5% to 2% in the top ten. Sequenced sample: memory CD4+ T cells sorted from blood. Subset indicated: CD45RA-negative fraction. The receptors here all came from a woman aged 30 to 39 in good health.

This clone qualifies as medium-sized. This chain links TRBV20-1 with TRBJ2-5; no definite D call. CDR1 and CDR2 from the germline V gene are DFQATT and SNEGSKA (reference sequence). V shed 5 bases and J shed 2 bases, with 6 bases lying between them. This CDR3 contains 11 residues. For the CDR3, the DNA is TGCAGTGCTGCCCTTCAAGAGACCCAGTACTTC. This gives the protein CSAALQETQYF.

This clone was observed many times. The chain joins TRBV28 to TRBJ1-2; the D is unclear. Germline-derived CDR1 and CDR2 are MDHEN and SYDVKM. V shed 3 bases and J shed 5 bases, with 13 bases lying between them. The CDR3 is 14 amino acids. The CDR3, as DNA: TGTGCCAGCAGTTTGACCTTCCAAAAATATGGCTACACCTTC. This translates into CASSLTFQKYGYTF.

The chain recombines TRBV6-5 with TRBJ1-1; D remains unclear. Germline V gene lookup returns CDR1 MNHEY and CDR2 SVGAGI. The V end lost 0 bases, the J end lost 7 bases, and 9 bases lay between the germline ends. The CDR3 totals 13 residues. CDR3 loop: CASSYSYPIEAFF. DNA of the CDR3: TGTGCCAGCAGTTACTCCTATCCGATTGAAGCTTTCTTT.

V usage is TRBV27 and J usage is TRBJ2-5, with D perhaps matching TRBD1 or TRBD2 (5 bases each). The CDR3 contains 13 residues. The V gene's germline CDR1 is MNHEY and CDR2 SMNVEV (reference sequence). Trimming left V 1 base short and J 5 bases short, with 8 bases between. In DNA form, the CDR3 reads TGTGCCAGCAGTTTATATGGGGACGAGACCCAGTACTTC. It codes for CASSLYGDETQYF.

This clone was observed once. This chain uses TRBV5-4 with TRBJ2-3, with TRBD1 identical over 9 bases. After removal of 0 bases from V and 2 bases from J, the junction contained 1 base not matched to a gene. This CDR3 is 15 amino acids long. CDR1 SGHNT and CDR2 YYREEE come from the germline V gene (reference sequence). The CDR3 spells CASSLGTGATDTQYF. In DNA, the CDR3 is TGTGCCAGCAGCTTGGGGACAGGGGCCACAGATACGCAGTATTTT.

The chain combines TRBV6-1 with TRBJ1-2; the match to TRBD1 covers 8 bases. Per the germline V gene, CDR1 is MNHNS and CDR2 is SASEGT. V lost 4 bases and J lost 0; bases outside the gene matches: 10. This CDR3 spans 17 amino acids. The CDR3, as DNA: TGTGCCAGCAGTGTGACAGGGGCCCATACCTCTAACTATGGCTACACCTTC. Amino acid sequence: CASSVTGAHTSNYGYTF.

The genes are TRBV4-2 and TRBJ1-5; the D is unclear. In germline, CDR1 is LGHNA, CDR2 YNFKEQ. Deletions cut 0 bases from V and 7 bases from J, with 4 bases between. The CDR3 has 12 amino acids. The CDR3 protein is CASSQENQPQHF. CDR3 nucleotides: TGTGCCAGCAGCCAAGAGAACCAGCCCCAGCATTTT.

The chain combines TRBV21-1 with TRBJ2-1; TRBD2 was called by the table and not checked on the DNA. TRBV21-1 is described as a pseudogene. CDR3 length equals 18 residues. The CDR3 protein is CASRLLGGGTPEDNEQFF. CDR3 in DNA: TGTGCCAGCAGACTCCTAGGGGGGGGAACCCCCGAGGACAATGAGCAGTTCTTC.

This sequence joins TRBV19 and TRBJ1-4; the D gene is possibly TRBD1 (5 bases). Trimming left V 3 bases short and J 5 bases short, with 13 bases between. Germline V gene data show CDR1 as LNHDA and CDR2 as SQIVND (reference sequence). This CDR3 region has 15 residues. This CDR3 reads CASSMGTSGNEKLFF. The CDR3 bases are TGTGCCAGTAGTATGGGGACCTCAGGCAATGAAAAACTGTTTTTT.

This clone was recorded a few times. The chain recombines TRBV9 with TRBJ2-2, with 11 bases identical to TRBD1. CDR1 is SGDLS and CDR2 is YYNGEE in the germline V gene. The CDR3 runs to 14 residues. Trimming at V came to 4 bases and at J to 8 bases, leaving 4 bases not matched to a gene. CDR3 protein: CASSFGQGAGELFF. DNA for the CDR3: TGTGCCAGCAGCTTTGGACAGGGGGCTGGGGAGCTGTTTTTT.

This chain uses TRBV28 with TRBJ1-3; 8 bases are a match to TRBD1. The CDR3 consists of 19 residues. Per the germline V gene, CDR1 is MDHEN and CDR2 is SYDVKM. The trim removed 5 bases at V and 0 bases at J, leaving 15 bases unmatched. The CDR3 DNA follows: TGTGCCAGCAGTCGATGGACAGGGAGGGACCAATTCTCTGGAAACACCATATATTTT. Its protein product is CASSRWTGRDQFSGNTIYF.

This clone was observed a few times. The DNA for the CDR3 is TGCGCCAGCAGCCAAGATGGGCTACCGAGCCAGGGTGACTATGGCTACACCTTC. Translated, it gives CASSQDGLPSQGDYGYTF. The rearrangement joins TRBV4-1 to TRBJ1-2; D is possibly TRBD1 (5 bases). The V and J ends lost 0 bases and 3 bases respectively, with 20 bases between them. The CDR3 runs 18 residues. Germline V gene data show CDR1 as MGHRA and CDR2 as YSYEKL.

CDR3 sequence: CASRRQGTGGYTF. The DNA of the CDR3 is TGTGCCAGCAGGAGACAGGGAACGGGCGGCTACACCTTC. The chain couples TRBV12-1 to TRBJ1-2; TRBD1 was called by the table and not checked on the DNA. TRBV12-1 is annotated as a pseudogene. The CDR3 runs to 13 residues.

This chain connects TRBV25-1 to TRBJ1-1; D is unresolved. The germline V gene has CDR1 MGHDK and CDR2 SYGVNS. The CDR3 has 14 amino acids. V lost 3 bases and J 0 bases, leaving 8 bases between the germline ends. The CDR3 here is CASSDAQMNTEAFF. The CDR3 DNA is TGTGCCAGCAGTGATGCCCAGATGAACACTGAAGCTTTCTTT.

The chain recombines TRBV6-1 with TRBJ2-7; D is ambiguous. V lost 2 bases and J lost 5, with 13 bases in between. Germline V CDR1 and CDR2: MNHNS, SASEGT. The CDR3 totals 14 residues. The CDR3 DNA is TGTGCCAGCAGTGAATCGCTCCTTAGGGACGAGCAGTACTTC. Protein sequence: CASSESLLRDEQYF.

The rearrangement joins TRBV2 to TRBJ1-3; unclear D gene. This CDR3 region has 14 residues. The germline CDR1 and CDR2 sequences are SNHLY and FYNNEI. V was shortened by 4 bases and J by 0 bases, with 7 bases between the two germline ends. The CDR3 sequence: CASSAVSSGNTIYF. CDR3 bases: TGTGCCAGCAGTGCCGTGAGCTCTGGAAACACCATATATTTT.

The CDR3, as DNA: TGTGCCAGCAGCGTATTCGGGATTGGCACAGATACGCAGTATTTT. It translates to CASSVFGIGTDTQYF. The chain carries TRBV9 and TRBJ2-3; perhaps TRBD2 as D (5 bases). Germline CDR1 SGDLS, CDR2 YYNGEE. Trimming left V 1 base short and J 1 base short, with 10 bases between. This CDR3 contains 15 residues.